A single sample gave rise to the 2 T cell receptor beta chains below, sequenced in a study of shared clonotypes between healthy human individuals (dated by TCRdb to 2019 to 2021). For the CD8 naive samples, CD45RO-negative cells were positively selected for CCR7, yielding a CD45RA+CCR7+ population from which TemRA cells were excluded. Libraries were built with the immunoSEQ multiplex PCR assay. Imported from immuneACCESS, the table was reduced by TCRdb to in-frame sequences with V and J called. These copies leave out some clones; in studies compared against another copy, an unresolved V gene accounts for under half, and the cause of the remainder is not known. The sample table shows around 1.9 million clones, and about 92% are seen once. The ten largest clonotypes hold roughly 1.8% of the sample. Sequencing used naive CD8+ T cells from PBMCs. Reading the label with the study, this specimen's cell subset or site is: CD45RA+CCR7+. These receptors originate from a man in his late teens or twenties in good health. Some clones in this sample may be carry-over from other donors' samples.

The chain uses TRBV28 and TRBJ1-5; D may be TRBD1 (5 bases). Trimming cost V 5 bases and J 5 bases, with 19 bases left between them. Germline CDR1 MDHEN, CDR2 SYDVKM. The CDR3 spans 16 residues. In DNA, the CDR3 is TGTGCCAGCAGTGACCTGTGGGGGGTGAAAGATCAGCCCCAGCATTTT. Its protein product is CASSDLWGVKDQPQHF.

This chain joins TRBV9 and TRBJ2-1; 10 bases are a match to TRBD2. With V trimmed by 3 bases and J by 5 bases, 8 bases remained unmatched. CDR1 SGDLS and CDR2 YYNGEE come from the germline V gene. The CDR3 is made up of 16 amino acids. CDR3 residues: CASSERVLAGNNEQFF. CDR3 DNA sequence: TGTGCCAGCAGCGAGAGGGTACTAGCGGGAAACAATGAGCAGTTCTTC. The full variable domain, its missing parts supplied by reference TRBV9 and TRBJ2-1, is DSGVTQTPKHLITATGQRVTLRCSPRSGDLSVYWYQQSLDQGLQFLIQYYNGEERAKGNILERFSAQQFPDLHSELNLSSLELGDSALYFCASSERVLAGNNEQFFGPGTRLTVL.